These T cell receptor beta chains were read from a single sample in a study of blood T cell repertoires in COVID-19. Sequenced by immunoSEQ multiplex PCR; TCRdb stores in-frame clones only, minus some. The repertoire holds hundreds of thousands of clones, with roughly 80% as singletons. The sequencing input was PBMCs or T cells enriched from blood (not recorded which). All receptors derive from a man in his forties who had been exposed to COVID-19. The CDR3 runs from the conserved cysteine through the conserved F or W. The order of the fields is V gene, D gene, clone size, CDR3 length, J gene, CDR3 protein, CDR3 DNA. The D gene is left open where the match is weak. Expanded clones get a size class; other rows say once, few or many, or leave the size out.

v_call: TRBV30; d_call: -; clone_size: -; cdr3_length: 13; j_call: TRBJ1-4; cdr3_aa: CAWSVTAGEKLFF; cdr3_nt: TGTGCCTGGAGTGTGACAGCGGGTGAAAAACTGTTTTTT
v_call: TRBV25-1; d_call: TRBD1; clone_size: -; cdr3_length: 18; j_call: TRBJ1-2; cdr3_aa: CASSETGTGSYTSYGYTF; cdr3_nt: TGTGCCAGCAGTGAGACCGGGACAGGGTCCTATACTAGCTATGGCTACACCTTC
v_call: TRBV27; d_call: TRBD2; clone_size: -; cdr3_length: 14; j_call: TRBJ2-7; cdr3_aa: CASSHLAGGDEQYF; cdr3_nt: TGTGCCAGCAGTCACTTAGCGGGAGGAGACGAGCAGTACTTC
v_call: TRBV7-6; d_call: TRBD1; clone_size: -; cdr3_length: 16; j_call: TRBJ2-6; cdr3_aa: CASSSSGGSGANVLTF; cdr3_nt: TGTGCCAGCAGCTCTTCAGGGGGCTCTGGGGCCAACGTCCTGACTTTC
v_call: TRBV7-8; d_call: -; clone_size: -; cdr3_length: 14; j_call: TRBJ2-1; cdr3_aa: CASSRGTGYNEQFF; cdr3_nt: TGTGCCAGCAGCCGTGGGACTGGCTACAATGAGCAGTTCTTC
v_call: TRBV4-1; d_call: -; clone_size: -; cdr3_length: 14; j_call: TRBJ1-4; cdr3_aa: CASSQVSRDEKLFF; cdr3_nt: TGCGCCAGCAGCCAAGTGTCCAGGGATGAAAAACTGTTTTTT
v_call: TRBV10-3; d_call: -; clone_size: -; cdr3_length: 14; j_call: TRBJ1-1; cdr3_aa: CAISEPGGSPSAFF; cdr3_nt: TGTGCCATCAGTGAGCCGGGGGGGAGTCCGTCAGCTTTCTTT
v_call: TRBV19; d_call: -; clone_size: -; cdr3_length: 13; j_call: TRBJ2-5; cdr3_aa: CASSSSGQETQYF; cdr3_nt: TGTGCCAGTAGCTCCAGCGGGCAAGAGACCCAGTACTTC
v_call: TRBV19; d_call: TRBD1; clone_size: -; cdr3_length: 15; j_call: TRBJ1-6; cdr3_aa: CASSLTGVNNSPLHF; cdr3_nt: TGTGCCAGTAGTTTAACAGGGGTTAATAATTCACCCCTCCACTTT
v_call: TRBV10-1; d_call: -; clone_size: -; cdr3_length: 13; j_call: TRBJ1-1; cdr3_aa: CASSVEENTEAFF; cdr3_nt: TGCGCCAGCAGTGTCGAGGAGAACACTGAAGCTTTCTTT
v_call: TRBV12-3/TRBV12-4; d_call: -; clone_size: -; cdr3_length: 13; j_call: TRBJ1-1; cdr3_aa: CASSLSGVGEAFF; cdr3_nt: TGTGCCAGCAGTTTATCAGGGGTTGGTGAAGCTTTCTTT
v_call: TRBV12-3/TRBV12-4; d_call: -; clone_size: -; cdr3_length: 12; j_call: TRBJ2-1; cdr3_aa: CASSLGSGEQFF; cdr3_nt: TGTGCCAGCAGTTTAGGGAGTGGTGAGCAGTTCTTC
v_call: TRBV7-8; d_call: -; clone_size: few; cdr3_length: 15; j_call: TRBJ1-3; cdr3_aa: CASSLIEFAGNTIYF; cdr3_nt: TGTGCCAGCAGCTTAATCGAATTCGCGGGAAACACCATATATTTT
v_call: TRBV21-1; d_call: -; clone_size: -; cdr3_length: 14; j_call: TRBJ1-1; cdr3_aa: CASSKRGGRTEAFF; cdr3_nt: TGTGCCAGCAGTAAAAGGGGGGGGCGCACTGAAGCTTTCTTT
v_call: TRBV10-3; d_call: -; clone_size: -; cdr3_length: 13; j_call: TRBJ1-2; cdr3_aa: CAITQQSGDGYTF; cdr3_nt: TGTGCCATCACCCAACAGTCAGGGGACGGCTACACCTTC
v_call: TRBV11-3; d_call: -; clone_size: few; cdr3_length: 13; j_call: TRBJ1-1; cdr3_aa: CASSFLISTEAFF; cdr3_nt: TGTGCCAGCAGCTTCTTAATATCCACTGAAGCTTTCTTT
v_call: TRBV29-1; d_call: TRBD1; clone_size: -; cdr3_length: 15; j_call: TRBJ1-1; cdr3_aa: CSVGFGGTDLSEAFF; cdr3_nt: TGCAGCGTTGGTTTTGGGGGGACAGACTTGTCTGAAGCTTTCTTT
v_call: TRBV5-4; d_call: -; clone_size: -; cdr3_length: 13; j_call: TRBJ1-2; cdr3_aa: CASSSGDGYGYTF; cdr3_nt: TGTGCCAGCAGCTCAGGGGATGGCTATGGCTACACCTTC
v_call: TRBV18; d_call: -; clone_size: -; cdr3_length: 13; j_call: TRBJ1-6; cdr3_aa: CASSIFRYSPLHF; cdr3_nt: TGTGCCAGCTCGATCTTCAGATATTCACCCCTCCACTTT
v_call: TRBV7-8; d_call: TRBD2; clone_size: -; cdr3_length: 16; j_call: TRBJ2-2; cdr3_aa: CASSLRLARSAGELFF; cdr3_nt: TGTGCCAGCAGCTTGAGACTAGCCCGGTCCGCCGGGGAGCTGTTTTTT
v_call: TRBV2; d_call: -; clone_size: once; cdr3_length: 11; j_call: TRBJ2-1; cdr3_aa: CASGSAGEQFF; cdr3_nt: TGTGCCAGCGGGTCCGCAGGGGAGCAGTTCTTC
v_call: TRBV5-1; d_call: TRBD1; clone_size: -; cdr3_length: 15; j_call: TRBJ1-5; cdr3_aa: CASSPGQGGNQPQHF; cdr3_nt: TGCGCCAGCAGCCCCGGACAGGGAGGCAATCAGCCCCAGCATTTT
v_call: TRBV7-9; d_call: -; clone_size: -; cdr3_length: 12; j_call: TRBJ1-4; cdr3_aa: CASSFRDEKLFF; cdr3_nt: TGTGCCAGCAGCTTCCGTGATGAAAAACTGTTTTTT
v_call: TRBV7-8; d_call: -; clone_size: once; cdr3_length: 14; j_call: TRBJ1-6; cdr3_aa: CASSSETGRSPLHF; cdr3_nt: TGTGCCAGCAGCTCGGAAACAGGAAGATCACCCCTCCACTTT
v_call: TRBV28; d_call: TRBD1; clone_size: few; cdr3_length: 15; j_call: TRBJ2-1; cdr3_aa: CASMLSGTGSNEQFF; cdr3_nt: TGTGCCAGCATGCTTTCTGGGACAGGGTCCAATGAGCAGTTCTTC
v_call: TRBV6-6; d_call: -; clone_size: -; cdr3_length: 15; j_call: TRBJ2-5; cdr3_aa: CASQDTRAARGSQYF; cdr3_nt: TGTGCCAGCCAAGACACCCGGGCTGCCCGGGGGTCCCAGTACTTC
v_call: TRBV19; d_call: TRBD2; clone_size: once; cdr3_length: 13; j_call: TRBJ2-3; cdr3_aa: CASTAGESDTQYF; cdr3_nt: TGTGCCAGTACGGCGGGAGAATCGGATACGCAGTATTTT
v_call: TRBV7-6; d_call: TRBD1; clone_size: few; cdr3_length: 14; j_call: TRBJ2-7; cdr3_aa: CASSLATGSYEQYF; cdr3_nt: TGTGCCAGCAGCTTAGCGACAGGGTCCTACGAGCAGTACTTC
v_call: TRBV5-1; d_call: -; clone_size: -; cdr3_length: 16; j_call: TRBJ1-3; cdr3_aa: CASSFGQFLSGNTIYF; cdr3_nt: TGCGCCAGCAGCTTCGGACAGTTCCTCTCTGGAAACACCATATATTTT
v_call: TRBV19; d_call: TRBD1; clone_size: -; cdr3_length: 14; j_call: TRBJ1-1; cdr3_aa: CASSRTQGGTEAFF; cdr3_nt: TGTGCCAGTAGTAGGACACAGGGGGGCACTGAAGCTTTCTTT
v_call: TRBV24-1; d_call: TRBD1; clone_size: -; cdr3_length: 13; j_call: TRBJ2-7; cdr3_aa: CATSVRGQNEQYF; cdr3_nt: TGTGCCACCAGTGTACGGGGACAGAACGAGCAGTACTTC
v_call: TRBV30; d_call: -; clone_size: -; cdr3_length: 12; j_call: TRBJ1-1; cdr3_aa: CAWTYGHAEAFF; cdr3_nt: TGTGCCTGGACTTACGGACACGCCGAAGCTTTCTTT
v_call: TRBV30; d_call: -; clone_size: -; cdr3_length: 13; j_call: TRBJ2-3; cdr3_aa: CAWSVSGTDTQYF; cdr3_nt: TGTGCCTGGAGTGTCTCGGGCACAGATACGCAGTATTTT
v_call: TRBV6-5; d_call: -; clone_size: -; cdr3_length: 15; j_call: TRBJ2-6; cdr3_aa: CASSLLLSGANVLTF; cdr3_nt: TGTGCCAGCAGCCTCCTTCTCTCTGGGGCCAACGTCCTGACTTTC
v_call: TRBV5-1; d_call: TRBD2; clone_size: few; cdr3_length: 17; j_call: TRBJ2-2; cdr3_aa: CASSSNPGLAPRGELFF; cdr3_nt: TGCGCCAGCAGTAGTAACCCGGGACTAGCTCCCCGAGGGGAGCTGTTTTTT